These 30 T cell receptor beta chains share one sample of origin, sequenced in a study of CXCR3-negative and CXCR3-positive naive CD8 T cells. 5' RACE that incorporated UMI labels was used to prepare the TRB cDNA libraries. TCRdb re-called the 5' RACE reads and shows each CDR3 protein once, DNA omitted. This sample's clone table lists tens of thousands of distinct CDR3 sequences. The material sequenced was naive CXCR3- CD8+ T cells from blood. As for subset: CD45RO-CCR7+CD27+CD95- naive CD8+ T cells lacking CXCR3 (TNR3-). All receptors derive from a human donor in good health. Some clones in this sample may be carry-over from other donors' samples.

The CDR3: CASRWGSGNTIYF. V and J are TRBV12-3 or TRBV12-4 and TRBJ1-3. The CDR3 is 13 residues long.

CDR3 amino acids: CASSPSGGAGEQFF. This rearrangement joins TRBV25-1 to TRBJ2-1; without DNA, the TCRdb call of TRBD2 cannot be checked. Germline V gene lookup returns CDR1 MGHDK and CDR2 SYGVNS. The length of the CDR3 is 14 residues.

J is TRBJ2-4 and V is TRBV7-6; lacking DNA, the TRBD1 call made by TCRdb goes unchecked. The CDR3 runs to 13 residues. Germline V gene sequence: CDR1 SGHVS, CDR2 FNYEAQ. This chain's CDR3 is CASSPAPSDIQYF.

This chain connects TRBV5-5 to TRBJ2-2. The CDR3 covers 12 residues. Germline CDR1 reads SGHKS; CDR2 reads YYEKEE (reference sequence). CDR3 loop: CASSLSTGELFF.

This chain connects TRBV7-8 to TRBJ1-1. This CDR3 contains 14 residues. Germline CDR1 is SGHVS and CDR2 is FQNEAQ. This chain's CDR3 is CASSLDPGRTEAFF.

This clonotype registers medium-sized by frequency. CDR3 in amino acids: CASSFRDGGTDTQYF. The chain uses TRBV11-3 and TRBJ2-3; TCRdb reports TRBD1, a call that lacks DNA to check it against. The CDR3 spans 15 residues. Germline CDR1 SGHNT, CDR2 YENEEA. Drawing the rest from reference TRBV11-3 and TRBJ2-3, the complete variable domain is EAGVVQSPRYKIIEKKQPVAFWCNPISGHNTLYWYLQNLGQGPELLIRYENEEAVDDSQLPKDRFSAERLKGVDSTLKIQPAELGDSAVYLCASSFRDGGTDTQYFGPGTRLTVL.

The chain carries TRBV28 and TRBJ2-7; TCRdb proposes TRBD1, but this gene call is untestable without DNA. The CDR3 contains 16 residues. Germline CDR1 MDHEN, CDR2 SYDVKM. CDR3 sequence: CASRGHEGIRAYEQYF. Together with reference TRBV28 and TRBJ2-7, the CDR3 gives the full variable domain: DVKVTQSSRYLVKRTGEKVFLECVQDMDHENMFWYRQDPGLGLRLIYFSYDVKMKEKGDIPEGYSVSREKKERFSLILESASTNQTSMYLCASRGHEGIRAYEQYFGPGTRLTVT.

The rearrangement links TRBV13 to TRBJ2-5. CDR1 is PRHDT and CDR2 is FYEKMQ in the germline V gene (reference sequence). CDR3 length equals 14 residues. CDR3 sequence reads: CASSLGSAQETQYF. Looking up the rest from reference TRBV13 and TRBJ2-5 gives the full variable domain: AAGVIQSPRHLIKEKRETATLKCYPIPRHDTVYWYQQGPGQDPQFLISFYEKMQSDKGSIPDRFSAQQFSDYHSELNMSSLELGDSALYFCASSLGSAQETQYFGPGTRLLVL.

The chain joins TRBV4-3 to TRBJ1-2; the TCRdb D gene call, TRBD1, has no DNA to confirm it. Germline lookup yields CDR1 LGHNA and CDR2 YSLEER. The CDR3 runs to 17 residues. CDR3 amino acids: CASSQDRGEGAMNGYTF.

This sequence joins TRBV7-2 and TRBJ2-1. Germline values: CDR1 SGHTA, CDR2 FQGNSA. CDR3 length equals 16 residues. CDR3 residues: CASSLENFVGYNEQFF.

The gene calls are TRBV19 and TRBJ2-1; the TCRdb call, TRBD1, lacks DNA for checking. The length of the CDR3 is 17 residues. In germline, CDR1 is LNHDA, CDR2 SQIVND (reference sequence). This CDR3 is CASSIVEVRDGDNEQFF.

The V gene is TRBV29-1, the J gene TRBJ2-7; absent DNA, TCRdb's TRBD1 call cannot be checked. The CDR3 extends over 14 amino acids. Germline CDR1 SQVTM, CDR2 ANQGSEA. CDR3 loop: CSVPGGDGLDEQYF.

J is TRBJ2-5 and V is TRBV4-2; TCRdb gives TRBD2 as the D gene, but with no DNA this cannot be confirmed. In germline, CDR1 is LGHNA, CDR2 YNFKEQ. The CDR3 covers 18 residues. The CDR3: CASSQTAGRTSGKETQYF.

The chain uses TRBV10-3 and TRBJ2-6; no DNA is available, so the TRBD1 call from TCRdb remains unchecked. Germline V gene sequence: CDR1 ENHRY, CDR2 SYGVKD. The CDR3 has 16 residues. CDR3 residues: CAISDFPGTGANVLTF.

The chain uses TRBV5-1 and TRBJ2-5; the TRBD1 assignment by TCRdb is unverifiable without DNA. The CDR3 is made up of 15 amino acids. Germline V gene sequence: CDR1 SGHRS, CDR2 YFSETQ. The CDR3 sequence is CASSPSGGLGETQYF.

This chain's CDR3 is CASSLSPDRAGELFF. The chain uses TRBV27 and TRBJ2-2; TCRdb names TRBD1, which stays unverified in the absence of DNA. The germline gives CDR1 MNHEY, CDR2 SMNVEV (reference sequence). This CDR3 is 15 amino acids long.

CDR3 in amino acids: CSVTGTGLETEAFF. J is TRBJ1-1 and V is TRBV29-1; there is no DNA to check the TCRdb D call of TRBD1. Germline-derived CDR1 and CDR2 are SQVTM and ANQGSEA. The CDR3 is 14 amino acids.

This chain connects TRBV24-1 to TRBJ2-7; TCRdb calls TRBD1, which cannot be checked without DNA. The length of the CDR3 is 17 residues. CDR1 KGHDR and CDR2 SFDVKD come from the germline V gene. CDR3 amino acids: CATSDSQTGKASYEQYF.

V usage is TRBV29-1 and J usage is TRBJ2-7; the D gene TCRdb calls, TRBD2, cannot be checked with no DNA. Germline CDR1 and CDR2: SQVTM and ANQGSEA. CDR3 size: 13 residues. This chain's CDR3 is CSVRDLTSYEQYF.

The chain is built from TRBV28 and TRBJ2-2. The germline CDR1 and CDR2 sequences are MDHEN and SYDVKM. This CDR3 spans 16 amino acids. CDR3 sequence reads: CASSFMGRTNTGELFF.

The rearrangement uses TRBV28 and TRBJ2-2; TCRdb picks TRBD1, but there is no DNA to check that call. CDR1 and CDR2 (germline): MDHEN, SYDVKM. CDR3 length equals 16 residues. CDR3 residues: CASSLIRDSNTGELFF.

CDR3 sequence: CASRQPGQTNTEAFF. V usage is TRBV7-9 and J usage is TRBJ1-1; without DNA, the TCRdb call of TRBD1 cannot be checked. The germline V gene has CDR1 SEHNR and CDR2 FQNEAQ (reference sequence). The CDR3 has 15 amino acids.

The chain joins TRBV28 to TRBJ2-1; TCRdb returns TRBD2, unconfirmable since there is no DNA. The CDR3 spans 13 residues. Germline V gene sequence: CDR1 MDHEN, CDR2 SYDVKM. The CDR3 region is CASSFLLAGEQFF.

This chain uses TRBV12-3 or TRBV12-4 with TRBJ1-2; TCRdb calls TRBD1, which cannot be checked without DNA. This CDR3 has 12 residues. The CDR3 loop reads CASSLAGAGYTF.

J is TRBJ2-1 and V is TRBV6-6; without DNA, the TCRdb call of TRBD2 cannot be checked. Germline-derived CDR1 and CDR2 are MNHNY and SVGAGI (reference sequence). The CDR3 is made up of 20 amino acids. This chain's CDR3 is CASSSLGLAGGPETCNEQFF.

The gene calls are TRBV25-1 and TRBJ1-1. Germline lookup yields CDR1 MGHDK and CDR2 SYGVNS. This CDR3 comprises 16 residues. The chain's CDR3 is CASSEYPGRGDTEAFF.

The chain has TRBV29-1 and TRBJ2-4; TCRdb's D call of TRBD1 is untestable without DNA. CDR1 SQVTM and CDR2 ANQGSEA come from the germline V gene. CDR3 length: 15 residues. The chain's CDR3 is CSVEDGTGAKNIQYF.

CDR3 amino acids: CASSVTPALQETQYF. The genes are TRBV28 and TRBJ2-5; as DNA is missing, the TRBD2 call by TCRdb cannot be tested. Germline CDR1 and CDR2: MDHEN and SYDVKM. The CDR3 sequence is 15 residues long. The variable domain in full, completed from reference TRBV28 and TRBJ2-5, reads DVKVTQSSRYLVKRTGEKVFLECVQDMDHENMFWYRQDPGLGLRLIYFSYDVKMKEKGDIPEGYSVSREKKERFSLILESASTNQTSMYLCASSVTPALQETQYFGPGTRLLVL.

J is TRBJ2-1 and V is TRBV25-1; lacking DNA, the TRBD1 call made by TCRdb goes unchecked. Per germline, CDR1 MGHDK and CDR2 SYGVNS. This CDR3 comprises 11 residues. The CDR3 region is CASLAGTEEFF.

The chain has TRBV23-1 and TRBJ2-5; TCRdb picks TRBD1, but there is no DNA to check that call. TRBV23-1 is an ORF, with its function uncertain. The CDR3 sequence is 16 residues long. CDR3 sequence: CASSQFVKGARETQYF.